What follows is one T cell receptor beta chain and its context. Sequencing was performed with immunoSEQ multiplex PCR; in TCRdb, only in-frame clones are kept and a portion is missing. The sample shows over 100,000 clones, around nine tenths of them seen only once. The sample belongs to a study of blood T cell repertoires in COVID-19. Germline loops: CDR1 SEHNR, CDR2 FQNEAQ (reference sequence). The CDR3 runs to 16 residues. Germline trimming cut 5 bases from V and 7 bases from J; bases unmatched to any gene: 11. Sequences were obtained from peripheral blood. The chain combines TRBV7-9 with TRBJ1-6, with TRBD1 matching 7 bases. This TCR came from a woman in her 70s with COVID-19, enrolled during active disease. DNA of the CDR3: TGTGCCAGCAGCACGCGACAGGGTCAGACGAATTCACCCCTCCACTTT. It encodes CASSTRQGQTNSPLHF.